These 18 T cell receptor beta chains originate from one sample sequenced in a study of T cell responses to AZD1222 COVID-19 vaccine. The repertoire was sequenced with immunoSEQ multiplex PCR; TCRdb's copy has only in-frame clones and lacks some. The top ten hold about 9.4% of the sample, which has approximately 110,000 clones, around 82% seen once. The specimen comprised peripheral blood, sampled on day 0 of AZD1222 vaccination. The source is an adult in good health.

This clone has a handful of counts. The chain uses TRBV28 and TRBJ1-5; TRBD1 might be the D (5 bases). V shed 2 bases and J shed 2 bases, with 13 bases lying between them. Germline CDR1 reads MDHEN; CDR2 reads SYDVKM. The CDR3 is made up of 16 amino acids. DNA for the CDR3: TGTGCCAGCAGTTTAGCGGCGGGACTGGGCAATCAGCCCCAGCATTTT. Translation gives CASSLAAGLGNQPQHF.

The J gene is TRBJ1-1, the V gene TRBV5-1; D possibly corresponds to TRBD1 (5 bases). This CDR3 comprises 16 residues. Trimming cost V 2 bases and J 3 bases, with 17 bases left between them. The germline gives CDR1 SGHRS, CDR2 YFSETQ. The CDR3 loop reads CASSFLPQGEDTEAFF. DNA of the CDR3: TGCGCCAGCAGCTTCCTCCCTCAGGGCGAGGACACTGAAGCTTTCTTT.

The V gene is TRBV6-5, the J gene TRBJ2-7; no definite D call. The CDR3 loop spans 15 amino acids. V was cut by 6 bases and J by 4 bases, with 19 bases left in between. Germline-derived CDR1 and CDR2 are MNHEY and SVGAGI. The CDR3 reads CASSQVDMGVYEQYF. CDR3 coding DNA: TGTGCCAGCAGCCAAGTCGACATGGGTGTTTACGAGCAGTACTTC.

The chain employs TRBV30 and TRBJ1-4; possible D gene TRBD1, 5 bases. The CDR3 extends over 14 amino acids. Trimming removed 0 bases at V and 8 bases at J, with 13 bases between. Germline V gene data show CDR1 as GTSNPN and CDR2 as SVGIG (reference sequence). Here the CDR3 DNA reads TGTGCCTGGAGTGTGAAGGGGATCGCGGAAAAACTGTTTTTT. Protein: CAWSVKGIAEKLFF.

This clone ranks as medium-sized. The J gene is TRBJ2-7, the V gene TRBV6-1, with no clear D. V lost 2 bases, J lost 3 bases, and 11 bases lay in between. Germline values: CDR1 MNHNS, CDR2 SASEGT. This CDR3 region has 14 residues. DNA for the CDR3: TGTGCCAGCAGTGAATCCGGGTTTTACTACGAGCAGTACTTC. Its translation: CASSESGFYYEQYF.

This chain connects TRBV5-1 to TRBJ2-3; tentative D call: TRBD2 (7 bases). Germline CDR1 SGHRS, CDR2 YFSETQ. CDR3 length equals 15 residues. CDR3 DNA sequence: TGCGCTACTGCGGGTGCCGGGGGGCCGACAGATACGCAGTATTTT. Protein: CATAGAGGPTDTQYF.

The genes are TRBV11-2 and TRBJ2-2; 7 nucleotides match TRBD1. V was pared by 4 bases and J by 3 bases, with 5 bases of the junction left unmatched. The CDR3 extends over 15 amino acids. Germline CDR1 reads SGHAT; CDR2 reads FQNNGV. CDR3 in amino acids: CASSSQGVYTGELFF. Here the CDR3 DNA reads TGTGCCAGCAGCTCGCAGGGGGTGTACACCGGGGAGCTGTTTTTT.

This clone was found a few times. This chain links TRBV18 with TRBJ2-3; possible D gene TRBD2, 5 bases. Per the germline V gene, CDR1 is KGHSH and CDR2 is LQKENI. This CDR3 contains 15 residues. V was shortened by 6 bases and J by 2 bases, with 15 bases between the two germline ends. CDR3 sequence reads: CASSTPLDSTDTQYF. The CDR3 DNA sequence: TGTGCCAGCTCTACACCACTAGACTCCACAGATACGCAGTATTTT.

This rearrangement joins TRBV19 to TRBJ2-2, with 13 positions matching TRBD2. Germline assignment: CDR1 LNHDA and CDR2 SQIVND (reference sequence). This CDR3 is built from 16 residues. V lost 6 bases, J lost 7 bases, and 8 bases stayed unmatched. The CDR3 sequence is CASSRGTSGTYGELFF. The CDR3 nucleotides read TGTGCCAGTAGCAGAGGGACTAGCGGGACCTACGGGGAGCTGTTTTTT.

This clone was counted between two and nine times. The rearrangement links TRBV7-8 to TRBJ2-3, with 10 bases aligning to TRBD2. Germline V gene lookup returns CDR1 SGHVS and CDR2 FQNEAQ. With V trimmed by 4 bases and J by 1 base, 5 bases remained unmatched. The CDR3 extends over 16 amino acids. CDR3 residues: CASSSGLAEGTDTQYF. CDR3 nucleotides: TGTGCCAGCAGCTCCGGACTAGCGGAGGGCACAGATACGCAGTATTTT.

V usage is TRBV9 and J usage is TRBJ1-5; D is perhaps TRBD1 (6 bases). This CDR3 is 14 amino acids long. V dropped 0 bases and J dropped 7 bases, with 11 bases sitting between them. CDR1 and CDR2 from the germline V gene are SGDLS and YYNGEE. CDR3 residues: CASSVEGGVQPQHF. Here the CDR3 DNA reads TGTGCCAGCAGCGTAGAAGGGGGTGTCCAGCCCCAGCATTTT. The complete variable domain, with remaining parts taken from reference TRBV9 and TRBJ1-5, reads DSGVTQTPKHLITATGQRVTLRCSPRSGDLSVYWYQQSLDQGLQFLIQYYNGEERAKGNILERFSAQQFPDLHSELNLSSLELGDSALYFCASSVEGGVQPQHFGDGTRLSIL.

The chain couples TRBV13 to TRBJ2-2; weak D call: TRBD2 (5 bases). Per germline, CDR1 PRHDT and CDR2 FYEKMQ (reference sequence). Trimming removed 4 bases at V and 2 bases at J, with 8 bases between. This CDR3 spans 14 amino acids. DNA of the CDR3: TGTGCCAGCAGCTCGAGGGTTAACACCGGGGAGCTGTTTTTT. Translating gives CASSSRVNTGELFF. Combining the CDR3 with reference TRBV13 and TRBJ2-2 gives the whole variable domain AAGVIQSPRHLIKEKRETATLKCYPIPRHDTVYWYQQGPGQDPQFLISFYEKMQSDKGSIPDRFSAQQFSDYHSELNMSSLELGDSALYFCASSSRVNTGELFFGEGSRLTVL.

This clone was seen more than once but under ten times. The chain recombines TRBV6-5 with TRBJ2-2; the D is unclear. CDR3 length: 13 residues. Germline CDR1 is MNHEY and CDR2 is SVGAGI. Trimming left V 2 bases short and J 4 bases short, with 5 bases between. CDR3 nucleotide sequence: TGTGCCAGCAGTTACCGGAGCACCGGGGAGCTGTTTTTT. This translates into CASSYRSTGELFF.

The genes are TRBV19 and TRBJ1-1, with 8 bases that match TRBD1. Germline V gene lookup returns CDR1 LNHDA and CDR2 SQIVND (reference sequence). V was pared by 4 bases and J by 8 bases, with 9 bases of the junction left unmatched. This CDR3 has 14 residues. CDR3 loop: CASSTHYRGNEAFF. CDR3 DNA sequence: TGTGCCAGTAGTACGCATTACAGGGGGAACGAAGCTTTCTTT.

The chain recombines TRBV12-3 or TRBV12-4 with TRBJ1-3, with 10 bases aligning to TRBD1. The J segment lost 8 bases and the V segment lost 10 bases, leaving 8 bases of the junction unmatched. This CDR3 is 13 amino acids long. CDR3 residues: CANRQGAADTIYF. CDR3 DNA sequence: TGTGCCAACCGACAGGGGGCGGCGGACACCATATATTTT.

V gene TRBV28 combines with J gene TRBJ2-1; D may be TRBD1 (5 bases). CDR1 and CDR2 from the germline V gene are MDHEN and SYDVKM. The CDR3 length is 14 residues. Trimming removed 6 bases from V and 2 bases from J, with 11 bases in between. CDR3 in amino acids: CASRASGPYNEQFF. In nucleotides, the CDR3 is TGTGCCAGCAGGGCCTCAGGGCCCTACAATGAGCAGTTCTTC.

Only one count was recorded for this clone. The CDR3 region is CASRDSLPNYGYTF. DNA of the CDR3: TGTGCCAGCAGAGACAGCCTACCTAACTATGGCTACACCTTC. The V and J genes are TRBV2 and TRBJ1-2; possibly TRBD1 for D (5 bases). The CDR3 extends over 14 amino acids. Trimming removed 6 bases at V and 0 bases at J, with 11 bases between. CDR1 and CDR2 from the germline V gene are SNHLY and FYNNEI.

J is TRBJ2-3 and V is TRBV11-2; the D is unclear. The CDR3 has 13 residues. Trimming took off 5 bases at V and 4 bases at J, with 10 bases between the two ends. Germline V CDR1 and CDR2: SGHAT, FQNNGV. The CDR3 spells CASSPLHPDTQYF. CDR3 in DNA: TGTGCCAGCAGCCCCTTGCACCCAGATACGCAGTATTTT.